This TCR beta chain appears in the sequencing data of a study of cytomegalovirus exposure and HLA in healthy donors. Whole-study findings and limits: Rare sequences made up most TCRs, while some public TCRs were found in many donors. Among TCR beta chains, those listed as cytomegalovirus-associated numbered about 160.

Germline V gene data show CDR1 as MNHNY and CDR2 as SVGAGI (reference sequence). The V and J ends lost 6 bases and 12 bases respectively, with 18 bases between them. This CDR3 comprises 13 residues. As concerns this clone: As yet, its antigen is unknown.

Primers: 60 Vbeta forward and 13 Jbeta reverse. In the authors' methods: There were tens of millions of unique TCR beta chains by a later count, and 10 million to 12 million of them were shared. Profiled with immunoSEQ multiplex PCR; TCRdb holds only in-frame clones, not every one. The DNA was the basis for D and trimming; V, J and clone size are from that table. The profile shows fewer than 90,000 clones, about 85% of them singletons. The sequencing input was PBMCs. This chain joins TRBV6-6 and TRBJ2-1; D unresolved. This clonotype was sampled from a middle-aged woman in good health and CMV-seropositive. The CDR3 DNA sequence: TGTGCCAGCAGCCCTTACGACGGAGCATCGCAGTTCTTC. Encoded protein: CASSPYDGASQFF.